The 21 T cell receptor beta chains below were found in one sample sequenced in a study of control samples from healthy donors and cancer patients. The table came from immunoSEQ multiplex PCR; TCRdb's copy has only in-frame clones and leaves some out. The sample has just under 65,000 clones; approximately 85% are singletons. The sample taken for sequencing was blood. Source of these receptors: a man aged 35-49 years in good health.

This clone was detected only once. This chain links TRBV24-1 with TRBJ2-3; D ambiguous. The germline V gene encodes CDR1 KGHDR and CDR2 SFDVKD. Trimming took off 6 bases at V and 4 bases at J, with 16 bases between the two ends. CDR3 size: 15 residues. CDR3 DNA: TGTGCCACCAGTCGAACGGCTCAAAGACCAGATACGCAGTATTTT. This gives the protein CATSRTAQRPDTQYF.

The V call is TRBV3-1 (or the pseudogene TRBV3-2), the J call TRBJ1-1, with TRBD1 matching over 7 bases. This CDR3 region has 16 residues. The V and J ends lost 3 bases and 1 base, in that order; junction bases with no gene match: 8. From germline, CDR1 is LGHDT and CDR2 YNNKEL (reference sequence). The CDR3 nucleotides are TGTGCCAGCAGCCACGGATCGCGACAGGGGAACACTGAAGCTTTCTTT. This sequence encodes CASSHGSRQGNTEAFF.

The CDR3 region is CASSLEAAGMYEQYF. DNA for the CDR3: TGTGCCAGCAGCTTAGAAGCGGCAGGGATGTACGAGCAGTACTTC. This chain uses TRBV7-2 with TRBJ2-7; D is tentatively TRBD1 or TRBD2 (5 bases each). This CDR3 has 15 amino acids. Per germline, CDR1 SGHTA and CDR2 FQGNSA. Trimming stripped 1 base from V and 4 bases from J, with 14 bases between. Full variable domain (remainder filled in from reference TRBV7-2 and TRBJ2-7): GAGVSQSPSNKVTEKGKDVELRCDPISGHTALYWYRQSLGQGLEFLIYFQGNSAPDKSGLPSDRFSAERTGGSVSTLTIQRTQQEDSAVYLCASSLEAAGMYEQYFGPGTRLTVT.

The genes are TRBV6-4 and TRBJ1-5; D ambiguous. CDR1 is MRHNA, CDR2 SNTAGT, per germline. This CDR3 has 11 amino acids. The V and J ends lost 8 bases and 3 bases respectively, with 5 bases between them. Written as DNA, the CDR3 is TGTGCCAGCGGCCCCAATCAGCCCCAGCATTTT. This codes for CASGPNQPQHF.

This chain uses TRBV30 with TRBJ1-5, with TRBD1 matching 7 bases. The V segment lost 0 bases and the J segment 6 bases; nucleotides outside the gene matches: 5. The V gene's germline CDR1 is GTSNPN and CDR2 SVGIG (reference sequence). The CDR3 spans 14 residues. The CDR3 bases are TGTGCCTGGAGTGTAAGACAGGGCCGTCAGCCCCAGCATTTT. Protein: CAWSVRQGRQPQHF.

The V call is TRBV6-5, the J call TRBJ1-1, with a possible D match to TRBD1 (5 bases). V was cut by 11 bases and J by 0 bases, with 16 bases left in between. In germline, CDR1 is MNHEY, CDR2 SVGAGI. The CDR3 contains 14 residues. The CDR3 DNA reads TGTGCCTCCGTTTTCCAGGGCATGAACACTGAAGCTTTCTTT. Its protein product is CASVFQGMNTEAFF.

V usage is TRBV5-8 and J usage is TRBJ2-4, with 10 bases lining up with TRBD2. This CDR3 has 14 amino acids. The junction had 5 bases not matched to a gene; V was cut back by 3 bases and J by 8 bases. Germline V gene lookup returns CDR1 SGHTS and CDR2 YDEGEE. The CDR3 is CASSSLAGEDIQYF. Here the CDR3 DNA reads TGTGCCAGCAGCTCCCTAGCGGGGGAGGACATTCAGTACTTC.

This clone was observed once. The genes are TRBV15 and TRBJ2-1; a weak D match, TRBD1 (5 bases). From germline, CDR1 is LNHNV and CDR2 YYDKDF (reference sequence). The CDR3 totals 15 residues. Trimming pared 10 bases from V and 0 bases from J, leaving 16 bases between. The CDR3 region is CASSLDRRSYNEQFF. The CDR3 coding sequence is TGTGCCAGTTCGCTAGACAGACGCTCCTACAATGAGCAGTTCTTC.

The rearrangement uses TRBV5-5 and TRBJ1-6; D is perhaps TRBD1 (6 bases). The germline V gene encodes CDR1 SGHKS and CDR2 YYEKEE (reference sequence). CDR3 size: 16 residues. The ends were cut back, 3 bases at V and 6 bases at J, with 16 bases in the middle. CDR3 residues: CASSSQQGAGNSPLHF. The CDR3 coding sequence is TGTGCCAGCAGCTCACAACAGGGTGCGGGTAATTCACCCCTCCACTTT.

There are a few counts of this clone. The V and J genes are TRBV3-1 (or the pseudogene TRBV3-2) and TRBJ2-5; D not certain. This CDR3 is built from 12 residues. Germline V gene lookup returns CDR1 LGHDT and CDR2 YNNKEL (reference sequence). V lost 1 base and J lost 4, with 4 bases in between. The CDR3 sequence is CASSQVGETQYF. The CDR3 DNA reads TGTGCCAGCAGCCAAGTTGGAGAGACCCAGTACTTC.

V usage is TRBV6-2 or TRBV6-3 and J usage is TRBJ1-1, with a possible D match to TRBD1 (5 bases). Trimming shortened V by 4 bases and J by 2 bases, and 11 bases separated the two germline ends. Germline CDR1 and CDR2: MNHEY and SVGEGT. The CDR3 runs 14 residues. CDR3 sequence reads: CASSLLGHNTEAFF. Written as DNA, the CDR3 is TGTGCCAGCAGTTTGCTTGGACATAACACTGAAGCTTTCTTT.

The chain joins TRBV5-6 to TRBJ2-5; TRBD1 agrees at 7 bases. V gave up 2 bases and J gave up 2 bases; unmatched junction bases: 3. The CDR3 spans 14 residues. Germline V gives CDR1 SGHDT, CDR2 YYEEEE. The CDR3 region is CASSFRDSQETQYF. The CDR3 coding sequence is TGTGCCAGCAGCTTCCGGGACAGTCAAGAGACCCAGTACTTC.

This chain links TRBV25-1 with TRBJ1-1, with D hard to call. Germline loops: CDR1 MGHDK, CDR2 SYGVNS. V was clipped by 4 bases and J by 3 bases, with 3 bases between them. The CDR3 has 11 amino acids. Written as DNA, the CDR3 is TGTGCCAGCAGTGTCCACACTGAAGCTTTCTTT. Its translation: CASSVHTEAFF.

The chain has TRBV6-4 and TRBJ1-1; 8 bases are a match to TRBD1. The germline CDR1 and CDR2 sequences are MRHNA and SNTAGT. The CDR3 extends over 15 amino acids. V was pared by 5 bases and J by 1 base, with 6 bases of the junction left unmatched. The CDR3 spells CASSQGRGPNTEAFF. In nucleotides, the CDR3 is TGTGCCAGCAGTCAAGGCAGGGGGCCGAACACTGAAGCTTTCTTT.

The chain is built from TRBV12-3 or TRBV12-4 and TRBJ2-1; D gene unclear. The CDR3 sequence is 13 residues long. Trimming shortened V by 3 bases and J by 6 bases, and 9 bases separated the two germline ends. The CDR3 loop is CASSFWGGNEQFF. CDR3 nucleotides: TGTGCCAGCAGTTTTTGGGGTGGCAATGAGCAGTTCTTC.

The rearrangement joins TRBV28 to TRBJ2-5; TRBD2 aligns across 12 bases. In germline, CDR1 is MDHEN, CDR2 SYDVKM. After removal of 4 bases from V and 4 bases from J, the junction contained 13 bases not matched to a gene. The CDR3 contains 18 residues. The CDR3 nucleotides read TGTGCCAGCAGTTCCGTGGCTAGCGGGGGGGATCCTCGAGAGACCCAGTACTTC. The encoded protein is CASSSVASGGDPRETQYF.

This chain links TRBV5-1 with TRBJ2-2; possible D gene TRBD1, 5 bases. Germline loops: CDR1 SGHRS, CDR2 YFSETQ. Deletions cut 4 bases from V and 6 bases from J, with 13 bases between. The CDR3 has 14 amino acids. The CDR3 DNA is TGCGCCAGCAGCGCCAGTACAGGCTCCGGGGAGCTGTTTTTT. It encodes CASSASTGSGELFF.

The chain couples TRBV28 to TRBJ2-5; D uncertain. Looked up from germline, CDR1 is MDHEN and CDR2 is SYDVKM. This CDR3 has 11 amino acids. V was pared by 8 bases and J by 4 bases, with 8 bases between. CDR3 sequence reads: CASLSRETQYF. DNA of the CDR3: TGTGCCAGCCTTTCCCGAGAGACCCAGTACTTC.

The chain recombines TRBV10-3 with TRBJ1-5; TRBD1 matches at 8 bases. After removal of 0 bases from V and 4 bases from J, the junction contained 2 bases not matched to a gene. CDR3 size: 15 residues. Germline CDR1 reads ENHRY; CDR2 reads SYGVKD. The CDR3 nucleotides are TGTGCCATCAGTGAGTCGAGGACAGGGAATCAGCCCCAGCATTTT. Translated: CAISESRTGNQPQHF.

V is TRBV9 and J is TRBJ2-1, with D tentatively TRBD2 (5 bases). This CDR3 is built from 13 residues. Germline V gene sequence: CDR1 SGDLS, CDR2 YYNGEE. Trimming cost V 4 bases and J 7 bases, with 12 bases left between them. CDR3 region: CASSSAGKNEQFF. Written as DNA, the CDR3 is TGTGCCAGCAGCTCCGCGGGCAAGAATGAGCAGTTCTTC.

The chain uses TRBV27 and TRBJ2-7; TRBD1 is a possible D gene (5 bases). CDR1 and CDR2 from the germline V gene are MNHEY and SMNVEV (reference sequence). This CDR3 spans 16 amino acids. Trimming removed 5 bases from V and 5 bases from J, with 22 bases in between. The CDR3 loop is CASSTPREWVANEQYF. Here the CDR3 DNA reads TGTGCCAGCAGTACTCCCAGGGAATGGGTTGCAAACGAGCAGTACTTC.